Each of the 21 T cell receptor beta chains below was sequenced from the same sample in a study of beta chain features in type 1 diabetes. Every bit of the isolated RNA underwent reverse transcription, so sequencing read expressed TCRB transcripts. Profiled with immunoSEQ multiplex PCR; TCRdb holds only in-frame clones, not every one. Of about 900,000 clones listed, 15% to 20% are singletons. The sequenced sample consisted of naive CD4+ T cells from blood. Receptors originate from a woman younger than 30 in good health.

This clone was found a few times. The chain has TRBV18 and TRBJ2-1, with no clear D. The CDR3 length is 15 residues. Looked up from germline, CDR1 is KGHSH and CDR2 is LQKENI. V was cut by 3 bases and J by 6 bases, with 15 bases left in between. CDR3 sequence (DNA): TGTGCCAGCTCACCGAAGAAGGAGACGGGCAATGAGCAGTTCTTC. It yields the protein CASSPKKETGNEQFF.

In this sample, this clone turned up a few times. Other DNA sequences from this sample encode an identical CDR3 as well. V usage is TRBV5-1 and J usage is TRBJ2-1; possibly TRBD2 for D (6 bases). Deletions cut 3 bases from V and 0 bases from J, with 7 bases between. Germline assignment: CDR1 SGHRS and CDR2 YFSETQ. The length of the CDR3 is 14 residues. CDR3: CASSYGSSYNEQFF. For the CDR3, the DNA is TGCGCCAGCAGCTACGGGAGCTCCTACAATGAGCAGTTCTTC. Combining the CDR3 with reference TRBV5-1 and TRBJ2-1 gives the whole variable domain KAGVTQTPRYLIKTRGQQVTLSCSPISGHRSVSWYQQTPGQGLQFLFEYFSETQRNKGNFPGRFSGRQFSNSRSEMNVSTLELGDSALYLCASSYGSSYNEQFFGPGTRLTVL.

With regard to this clone: The same CDR3 arises from other DNA sequences in this sample as well. V is TRBV27 and J is TRBJ2-7; the D gene is possibly TRBD1 (5 bases). Germline V gives CDR1 MNHEY, CDR2 SMNVEV (reference sequence). Trimming cost V 2 bases and J 0 bases, with 8 bases left between them. This CDR3 contains 14 residues. Here the CDR3 DNA reads TGTGCCAGCAGTTTAGACAGAGACTCCTACGAGCAGTACTTC. The encoded protein is CASSLDRDSYEQYF.

This rearrangement joins TRBV6-6 to TRBJ2-1, with D perhaps matching TRBD2 (6 bases). The CDR3 has 15 amino acids. Germline values: CDR1 MNHNY, CDR2 SVGAGI (reference sequence). Trimming shortened V by 8 bases and J by 0 bases, and 14 bases separated the two germline ends. This chain's CDR3 is CASSIRGSSYNEQFF. CDR3 nucleotides: TGTGCCAGCTCAATTCGGGGGAGCTCCTACAATGAGCAGTTCTTC.

This clone was seen only a few times. The CDR3 region has the DNA TGCAGTGCGGCGGGACTAGAGACCCAGTACTTC. This sequence encodes CSAAGLETQYF. The chain is built from TRBV20-1 and TRBJ2-5; weak D call: TRBD2 (6 bases). CDR1 DFQATT and CDR2 SNEGSKA come from the germline V gene (reference sequence). V shed 6 bases and J shed 4 bases, with 9 bases lying between them. CDR3 length: 11 residues.

The V gene is TRBV5-4, the J gene TRBJ2-1, with TRBD2 matching over 9 bases. CDR3 length: 16 residues. Trimming took 4 bases from V and 8 from J; bases not matched to a gene: 13. Germline-derived CDR1 and CDR2 are SGHNT and YYREEE (reference sequence). CDR3 residues: CASSAGQRGVAHEQFF. The CDR3 region has the DNA TGTGCCAGCAGCGCGGGGCAGCGGGGGGTCGCTCATGAGCAGTTCTTC.

This chain connects TRBV25-1 to TRBJ2-7; TRBD1 is a possible D gene (5 bases). Germline V gene sequence: CDR1 MGHDK, CDR2 SYGVNS. V lost 6 bases to trimming and J lost 0 bases, with 15 bases between them. The CDR3 covers 15 residues. The CDR3 loop reads CASSPTQGYSYEQYF. Here the CDR3 DNA reads TGTGCCAGCAGCCCAACCCAGGGATACTCCTACGAGCAGTACTTC.

A few counts support this clone. The V call is TRBV7-9, the J call TRBJ2-7; no clear D. The CDR3 totals 14 residues. V was shortened by 5 bases and J by 2 bases, with 13 bases between the two germline ends. Germline-derived CDR1 and CDR2 are SEHNR and FQNEAQ (reference sequence). The CDR3 reads CASSPGWVPYEQYF. In DNA, the CDR3 is TGTGCCAGCAGCCCCGGGTGGGTACCCTACGAGCAGTACTTC.

Comments on this clone: The identical CDR3 is also encoded by other nucleotide sequences in the sample. This rearrangement joins TRBV4-2 to TRBJ2-5; D gene unclear. V was cut by 1 base and J by 2 bases, with 5 bases left in between. The length of the CDR3 is 13 residues. Per the germline V gene, CDR1 is LGHNA and CDR2 is YNFKEQ. DNA for the CDR3: TGTGCCAGCAGCCAAGGAAGACAAGAGACCCAGTACTTC. Its protein product is CASSQGRQETQYF.

The rearrangement uses TRBV5-1 and TRBJ1-5; D is uncertain. Germline CDR1 reads SGHRS; CDR2 reads YFSETQ. The V gene lost 8 bases and the J gene lost 2 bases, with 11 bases spanning the gap. CDR3 length: 13 amino acids. Written as DNA, the CDR3 is TGCGCCAGAAAAGACTGGGGCAATCAGCCCCAGCATTTT. This translates into CARKDWGNQPQHF.

The chain employs TRBV7-2 and TRBJ2-3, with 10 bases identical to TRBD1. Germline V CDR1 and CDR2: SGHTA, FQGNSA. This CDR3 is built from 18 residues. V gave up 5 bases and J gave up 2 bases; unmatched junction bases: 13. DNA of the CDR3: TGTGCCAGCAGCATGGGACAGGGGATATCATTACTCACAGATACGCAGTATTTT. Residues: CASSMGQGISLLTDTQYF.

Only a few counts were recorded for this clone. V and J are TRBV19 and TRBJ2-7; D unresolved. With 7 bases removed from V and 2 bases from J, the gap between germline ends came to 9 bases. CDR1 is LNHDA and CDR2 is SQIVND in the germline V gene (reference sequence). The CDR3 totals 12 residues. The CDR3 region is CASMGLTYEQYF. CDR3 sequence (DNA): TGTGCCAGTATGGGCCTAACCTACGAGCAGTACTTC. The full variable domain, with the rest looked up from reference TRBV19 and TRBJ2-7, is DGGITQSPKYLFRKEGQNVTLSCEQNLNHDAMYWYRQDPGQGLRLIYYSQIVNDFQKGDIAEGYSVSREKKESFPLTVTSAQKNPTAFYLCASMGLTYEQYFGPGTRLTVT.

This clone has just a few counts. This chain uses TRBV28 with TRBJ2-3; D might be TRBD1 (6 bases). There are 16 residues in the CDR3. Germline CDR1 reads MDHEN; CDR2 reads SYDVKM. Trimming left V 3 bases short and J 2 bases short, with 15 bases between. The DNA for the CDR3 is TGTGCCAGCAGTTTTGGTCCGCAGGGGAACACAGATACGCAGTATTTT. This codes for CASSFGPQGNTDTQYF.

This clone was observed a handful of times. This chain joins TRBV28 and TRBJ2-1; TRBD1 aligns across 7 bases. The V gene end was trimmed by 5 bases and the J gene end by 5 bases; junction bases not matched to a gene: 6. The length of the CDR3 is 14 residues. CDR1 is MDHEN, CDR2 SYDVKM, per germline. CDR3 region: CASSAGTDHNEQFF. DNA for the CDR3: TGTGCCAGCAGTGCTGGGACAGATCACAATGAGCAGTTCTTC.

On this clone itself: Other DNA variants within this sample encode the same CDR3. V is TRBV11-3 and J is TRBJ2-3, with D unclear. Looked up from germline, CDR1 is SGHNT and CDR2 is YENEEA. The CDR3 loop spans 12 amino acids. The V end was cut by 8 bases, the J end by 2 bases, with 8 bases between. In DNA form, the CDR3 reads TGTGCCAGCTCCCTTGACACAGATACGCAGTATTTT. Amino acid sequence: CASSLDTDTQYF.

V and J are TRBV11-3 and TRBJ2-5, with 8 bases fitting TRBD2. Germline values: CDR1 SGHNT, CDR2 YENEEA. The CDR3 sequence is 15 residues long. V shed 4 bases and J 2 bases; nucleotides not matched to a gene: 6. The CDR3: CASSSTSETQETQYF. DNA of the CDR3: TGTGCCAGCAGCTCGACTAGCGAAACGCAAGAGACCCAGTACTTC. Looking up the rest from reference TRBV11-3 and TRBJ2-5 gives the full variable domain: EAGVVQSPRYKIIEKKQPVAFWCNPISGHNTLYWYLQNLGQGPELLIRYENEEAVDDSQLPKDRFSAERLKGVDSTLKIQPAELGDSAVYLCASSSTSETQETQYFGPGTRLLVL.

There are a few counts of this clone. V usage is TRBV15 and J usage is TRBJ2-4; D gene unclear. Germline CDR1 LNHNV, CDR2 YYDKDF (reference sequence). V lost 2 bases and J 10 bases, leaving 9 bases between the germline ends. The CDR3 has 12 residues. The CDR3 bases are TGTGCCACCAGCAGAAACGAACTAATTCAGTACTTC. This gives the protein CATSRNELIQYF.

This clone has only a few counts. Other nucleotide sequences from this sample produce the same CDR3. The V gene is TRBV7-2, the J gene TRBJ2-3, with D uncertain. The CDR3 covers 11 residues. Germline V gene lookup returns CDR1 SGHTA and CDR2 FQGNSA. Trimming cost V 1 base and J 6 bases, with 2 bases left between them. The CDR3 bases are TGTGCCAGCAGCTTAGTTGATACGCAGTATTTT. This translates into CASSLVDTQYF. Based on the CDR3 plus reference TRBV7-2 and TRBJ2-3, the full variable domain is GAGVSQSPSNKVTEKGKDVELRCDPISGHTALYWYRQSLGQGLEFLIYFQGNSAPDKSGLPSDRFSAERTGGSVSTLTIQRTQQEDSAVYLCASSLVDTQYFGPGTRLTVL.

The rearrangement joins TRBV7-2 to TRBJ1-5; the D gene is possibly TRBD1 (6 bases). The V end lost 5 bases, the J end lost 4 bases, and 15 bases lay between the germline ends. CDR1 is SGHTA and CDR2 is FQGNSA in the germline V gene. This CDR3 has 15 residues. For the CDR3, the DNA is TGTGCCAGCAGCCCGAGGGGGGAACGGAATCAGCCCCAGCATTTT. It translates to CASSPRGERNQPQHF.

The CDR3 region is CAIGPRDTGELFF. CDR3 nucleotides: TGTGCCATCGGACCCAGAGACACCGGGGAGCTGTTTTTT. The chain carries TRBV10-3 and TRBJ2-2; D remains ambiguous. Germline loops: CDR1 ENHRY, CDR2 SYGVKD. This CDR3 has 13 residues. V was shortened by 8 bases and J by 3 bases, with 10 bases between the two germline ends.

The chain carries TRBV7-2 and TRBJ2-5, with D possibly being TRBD1 (5 bases). The V gene lost 4 bases and the J gene lost 5 bases, with 11 bases spanning the gap. This CDR3 comprises 13 residues. Germline CDR1 SGHTA, CDR2 FQGNSA. The CDR3 spells CASSSGHRETQYF. The CDR3 nucleotides are TGTGCCAGCAGCTCCGGACACCGGGAGACCCAGTACTTC.